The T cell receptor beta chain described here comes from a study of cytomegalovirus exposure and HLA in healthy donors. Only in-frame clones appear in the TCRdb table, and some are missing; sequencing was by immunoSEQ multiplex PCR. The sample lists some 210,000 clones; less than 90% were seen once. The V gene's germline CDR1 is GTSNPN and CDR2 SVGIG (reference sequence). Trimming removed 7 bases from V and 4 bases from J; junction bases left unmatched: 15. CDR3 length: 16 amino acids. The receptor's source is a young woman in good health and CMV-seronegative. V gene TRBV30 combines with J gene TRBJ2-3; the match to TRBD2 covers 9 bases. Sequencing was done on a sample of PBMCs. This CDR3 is CAYSAGGPGLADTQYF. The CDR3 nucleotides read TGTGCCTATTCCGCGGGGGGGCCTGGTTTAGCAGATACGCAGTATTTT.